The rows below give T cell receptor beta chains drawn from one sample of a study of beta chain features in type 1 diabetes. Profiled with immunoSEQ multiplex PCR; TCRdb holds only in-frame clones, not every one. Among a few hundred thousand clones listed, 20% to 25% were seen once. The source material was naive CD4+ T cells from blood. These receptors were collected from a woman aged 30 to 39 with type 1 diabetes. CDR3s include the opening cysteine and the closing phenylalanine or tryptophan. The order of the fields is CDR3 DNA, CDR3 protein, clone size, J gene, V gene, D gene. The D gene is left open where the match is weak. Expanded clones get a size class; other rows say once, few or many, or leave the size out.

DNA: TGTGCTAGTGGTCCTGGACTAGCGGTCCCGACGGGTGAGCAGTTCTTC; CDR3: CASGPGLAVPTGEQFF; size: few; J: TRBJ2-1; V: TRBV12-5; D: TRBD2
DNA: TGTGCCAGTACTCCGTGGAGAAACACCGGGGAGCTGTTTTTT; CDR3: CASTPWRNTGELFF; size: .; J: TRBJ2-2; V: TRBV19; D: .
DNA: TGTGCCAGCAGCCCCCGGGAAGGCGGTGAAAAACTGTTTTTT; CDR3: CASSPREGGEKLFF; size: .; J: TRBJ1-4; V: TRBV5-4; D: .
DNA: TGTGCCACCAGCGGGGGACTAGCGGGATCGAACACCGGGGAGCTGTTTTTT; CDR3: CATSGGLAGSNTGELFF; size: .; J: TRBJ2-2; V: TRBV15; D: TRBD2
DNA: TGTGCCTGGGGCGGGAACACTGAAGCTTTCTTT; CDR3: CAWGGNTEAFF; size: .; J: TRBJ1-1; V: TRBV30; D: .
DNA: TGTGCCAGCTGCGTCGAGCAGTACTTC; CDR3: CASCVEQYF; size: few; J: TRBJ2-7; V: TRBV7-3; D: .
DNA: TGTGCCAGCAGTTATACGCGGGGATACTACGAGCAGTACTTC; CDR3: CASSYTRGYYEQYF; size: .; J: TRBJ2-7; V: TRBV6-6; D: .
DNA: TGTGCCAGTAAGTCGCACTGGGCAGAGATTAATCAGCCCCAGCATTTT; CDR3: CASKSHWAEINQPQHF; size: .; J: TRBJ1-5; V: TRBV19; D: .
DNA: TGCAGCGTTGGCCGGGGGGCAGCGGGGGCTGAAGCTTTCTTT; CDR3: CSVGRGAAGAEAFF; size: few; J: TRBJ1-1; V: TRBV29-1; D: .
DNA: TGCAGTGCCCCGATCGGGAGGACCCAGTACTTC; CDR3: CSAPIGRTQYF; size: .; J: TRBJ2-5; V: TRBV20-1; D: .
DNA: TGTGCCTGGAGTACGGGGACAGTTAACTACGAGCAGTACTTC; CDR3: CAWSTGTVNYEQYF; size: .; J: TRBJ2-7; V: TRBV30; D: TRBD1
DNA: TGCAGCGTTAACGGGAGGACCGCCTACAATGAGCAGTTCTTC; CDR3: CSVNGRTAYNEQFF; size: few; J: TRBJ2-1; V: TRBV29-1; D: TRBD2
DNA: TGTGCCAGCAGCGTAGTATCAGCGACCTACGAGCAGTACTTC; CDR3: CASSVVSATYEQYF; size: .; J: TRBJ2-7; V: TRBV9; D: .
DNA: TGCAGCGTTGTAACTAGCGGGCCTCAGCAGTTCTTC; CDR3: CSVVTSGPQQFF; size: once; J: TRBJ2-1; V: TRBV29-1; D: TRBD2
DNA: TGCGCCAGCAGCGCCGGGGGAGGAGGTCCCAATGAGCAGTTCTTC; CDR3: CASSAGGGGPNEQFF; size: few; J: TRBJ2-1; V: TRBV5-1; D: .
DNA: TGTGCCAGCTCACCACCGAGCAGGGAGCAGTTCTTC; CDR3: CASSPPSREQFF; size: .; J: TRBJ2-1; V: TRBV18; D: .
DNA: TGCAGCGTTGATTCGGGTCAGGGGGCGAGGGAGCAGTTCTTC; CDR3: CSVDSGQGAREQFF; size: few; J: TRBJ2-1; V: TRBV29-1; D: TRBD1
DNA: TGTGCCACCAGCAGACTAGCGGATGAGCAGTTCTTC; CDR3: CATSRLADEQFF; size: .; J: TRBJ2-1; V: TRBV15; D: TRBD2
DNA: TGCAGCGTTGCCCCCCTGACAGGGATGAACACTGAAGCTTTCTTT; CDR3: CSVAPLTGMNTEAFF; size: few; J: TRBJ1-1; V: TRBV29-1; D: TRBD1
DNA: TGTGCCAGTAGTCCGGACAGGGGGCGCACAGATACGCAGTATTTT; CDR3: CASSPDRGRTDTQYF; size: .; J: TRBJ2-3; V: TRBV19; D: TRBD1
DNA: TGCGCCAGCAGCTTGGCCCGACTAGCGGGAGCCCTCCAAGAGACCCAGTACTTC; CDR3: CASSLARLAGALQETQYF; size: .; J: TRBJ2-5; V: TRBV5-1; D: TRBD2
DNA: TGCAGCGTTGCACGCGCGGGGTTTTCGCGGGGGGGTGAGCAGTTCTTC; CDR3: CSVARAGFSRGGEQFF; size: .; J: TRBJ2-1; V: TRBV29-1; D: TRBD2
DNA: TGTGCCAGCAGCGTAGCTGGCAGGGGGATTTATGGGAACTATGGCTACACCTTC; CDR3: CASSVAGRGIYGNYGYTF; size: .; J: TRBJ1-2; V: TRBV9; D: TRBD1
DNA: TGCGCCAGCAGCTATTCCGGGACTAGCGGTTACAATGAGCAGTTCTTC; CDR3: CASSYSGTSGYNEQFF; size: few; J: TRBJ2-1; V: TRBV4-1; D: TRBD2
DNA: TGTGCCAGCAGCGGAAGACAGGGGGCCTATGGCTACACCTTC; CDR3: CASSGRQGAYGYTF; size: few; J: TRBJ1-2; V: TRBV5-6; D: TRBD1
DNA: TGTGCCAGCAGCTTAAGGCGGCGGGACCTAAAGGAAGAGACCCAGTACTTC; CDR3: CASSLRRRDLKEETQYF; size: few; J: TRBJ2-5; V: TRBV11-2; D: .
DNA: TGTGCCAGCAGTGAAGTTTACAGGGACACTGAAGCTTTCTTT; CDR3: CASSEVYRDTEAFF; size: .; J: TRBJ1-1; V: TRBV6-1; D: .
DNA: TGTGCCAGCTCAGGGACAGGGGGGACCTACGAGCAGTACTTC; CDR3: CASSGTGGTYEQYF; size: .; J: TRBJ2-7; V: TRBV18; D: TRBD1
DNA: TGTGCCAGCAGCTTAGCCCTAGCGGGAGTCAGGGAGACCCAGTACTTC; CDR3: CASSLALAGVRETQYF; size: few; J: TRBJ2-5; V: TRBV7-9; D: TRBD2
DNA: TGCAGCGTCCCGGGTGAGACCCAGTACTTC; CDR3: CSVPGETQYF; size: .; J: TRBJ2-5; V: TRBV29-1; D: .
DNA: TGCAGCGGTGCCCAGGGGGAGAACACTGAAGCTTTCTTT; CDR3: CSGAQGENTEAFF; size: .; J: TRBJ1-1; V: TRBV29-1; D: TRBD1